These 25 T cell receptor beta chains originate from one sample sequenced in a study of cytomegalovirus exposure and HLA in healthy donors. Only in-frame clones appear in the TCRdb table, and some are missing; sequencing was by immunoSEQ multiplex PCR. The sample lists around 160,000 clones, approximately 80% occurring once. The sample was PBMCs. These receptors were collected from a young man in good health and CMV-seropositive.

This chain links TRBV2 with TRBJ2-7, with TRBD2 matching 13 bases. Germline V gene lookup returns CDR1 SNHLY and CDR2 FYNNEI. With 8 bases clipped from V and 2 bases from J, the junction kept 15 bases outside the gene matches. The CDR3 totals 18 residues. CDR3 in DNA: TGTGCCAGCCGCCAGACTAGCGGGGGGCCGAAGGGAACCTACGAGCAGTACTTC. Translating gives CASRQTSGGPKGTYEQYF. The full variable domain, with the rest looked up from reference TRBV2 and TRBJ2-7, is EPEVTQTPSHQVTQMGQEVILRCVPISNHLYFYWYRQILGQKVEFLVSFYNNEISEKSEIFDDQFSVERPDGSNFTLKIRSTKLEDSAMYFCASRQTSGGPKGTYEQYFGPGTRLTVT.

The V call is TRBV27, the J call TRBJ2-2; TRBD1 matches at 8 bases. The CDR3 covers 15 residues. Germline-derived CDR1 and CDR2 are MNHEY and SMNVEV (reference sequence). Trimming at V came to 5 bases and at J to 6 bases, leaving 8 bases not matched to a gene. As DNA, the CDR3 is TGTGCCAGCAGTGGACAGGGTGTTTGGGCCGGGGAGCTGTTTTTT. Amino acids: CASSGQGVWAGELFF.

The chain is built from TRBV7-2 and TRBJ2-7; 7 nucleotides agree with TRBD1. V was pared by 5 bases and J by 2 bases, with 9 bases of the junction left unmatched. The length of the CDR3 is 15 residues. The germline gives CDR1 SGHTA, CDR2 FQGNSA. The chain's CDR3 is CASSPVTGSTYEQYF. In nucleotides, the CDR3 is TGTGCCAGCAGCCCAGTGACAGGGAGTACCTACGAGCAGTACTTC.

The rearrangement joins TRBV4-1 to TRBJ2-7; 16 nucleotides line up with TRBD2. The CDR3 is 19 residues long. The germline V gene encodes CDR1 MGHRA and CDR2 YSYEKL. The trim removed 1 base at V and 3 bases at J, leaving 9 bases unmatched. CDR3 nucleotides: TGCGCCAGCAGCCAAGTGATGGGGACTAGCGGGGGGGCGATCTACGAGCAGTACTTC. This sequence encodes CASSQVMGTSGGAIYEQYF.

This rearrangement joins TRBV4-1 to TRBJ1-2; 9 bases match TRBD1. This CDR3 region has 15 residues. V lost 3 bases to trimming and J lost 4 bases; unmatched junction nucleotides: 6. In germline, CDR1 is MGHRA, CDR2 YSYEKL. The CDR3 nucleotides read TGCGCCAGCAGCCAGACAGGGGGAGCCGGCTATGGCTACACCTTC. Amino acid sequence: CASSQTGGAGYGYTF.

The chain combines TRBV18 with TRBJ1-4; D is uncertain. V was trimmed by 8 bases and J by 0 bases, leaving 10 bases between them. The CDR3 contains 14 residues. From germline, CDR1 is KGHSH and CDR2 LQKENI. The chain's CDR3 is CASAPTATNEKLFF. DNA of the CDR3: TGTGCCAGCGCCCCTACTGCAACTAATGAAAAACTGTTTTTT.

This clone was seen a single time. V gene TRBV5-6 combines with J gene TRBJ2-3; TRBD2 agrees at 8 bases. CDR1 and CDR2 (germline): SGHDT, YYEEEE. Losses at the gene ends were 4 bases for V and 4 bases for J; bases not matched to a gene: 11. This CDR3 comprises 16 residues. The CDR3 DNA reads TGTGCCAGCAGCCCCCCACTCGGGGGGGGGTCAGATACGCAGTATTTT. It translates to CASSPPLGGGSDTQYF.

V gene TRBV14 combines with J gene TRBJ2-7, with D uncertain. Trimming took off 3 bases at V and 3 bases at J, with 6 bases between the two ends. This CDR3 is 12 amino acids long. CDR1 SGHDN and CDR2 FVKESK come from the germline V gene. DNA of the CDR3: TGTGCCAGCAGCCACGGGTACTACGAGCAGTACTTC. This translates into CASSHGYYEQYF. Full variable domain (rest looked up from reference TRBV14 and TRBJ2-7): EAGVTQFPSHSVIEKGQTVTLRCDPISGHDNLYWYRRVMGKEIKFLLHFVKESKQDESGMPNNRFLAERTGGTYSTLKVQPAELEDSGVYFCASSHGYYEQYFGPGTRLTVT.

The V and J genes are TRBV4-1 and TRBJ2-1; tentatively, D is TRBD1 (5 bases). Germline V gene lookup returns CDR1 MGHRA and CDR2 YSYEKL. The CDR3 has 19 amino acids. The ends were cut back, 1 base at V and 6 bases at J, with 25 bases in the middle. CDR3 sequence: CASSQGAVPGRMKVNEQFF. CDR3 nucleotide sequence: TGCGCCAGCAGCCAAGGGGCCGTTCCAGGGCGAATGAAAGTCAATGAGCAGTTCTTC.

Written as DNA, the CDR3 is TGTGCCAGCAGCCTGGGACAGGGACTCACTGAAGCTTTCTTT. This encodes CASSLGQGLTEAFF. The rearrangement joins TRBV5-8 to TRBJ1-1, with 9 bases that match TRBD1. Per germline, CDR1 SGHTS and CDR2 YDEGEE. The CDR3 sequence is 14 residues long. J lost 4 bases, V lost 4 bases, and 5 bases had no gene match.

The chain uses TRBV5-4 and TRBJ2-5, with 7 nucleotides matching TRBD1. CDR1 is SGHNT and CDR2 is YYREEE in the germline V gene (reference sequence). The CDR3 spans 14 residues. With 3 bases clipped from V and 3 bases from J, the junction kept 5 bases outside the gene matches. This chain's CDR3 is CASSSPGTEETQYF. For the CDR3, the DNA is TGTGCCAGCAGCTCCCCCGGGACAGAAGAGACCCAGTACTTC.

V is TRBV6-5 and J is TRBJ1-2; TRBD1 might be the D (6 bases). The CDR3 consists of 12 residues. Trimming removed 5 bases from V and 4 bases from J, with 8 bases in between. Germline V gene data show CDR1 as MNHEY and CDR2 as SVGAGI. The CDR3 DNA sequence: TGTGCCAGCAGTACAGGGTTCTATGGCTACACCTTC. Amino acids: CASSTGFYGYTF.

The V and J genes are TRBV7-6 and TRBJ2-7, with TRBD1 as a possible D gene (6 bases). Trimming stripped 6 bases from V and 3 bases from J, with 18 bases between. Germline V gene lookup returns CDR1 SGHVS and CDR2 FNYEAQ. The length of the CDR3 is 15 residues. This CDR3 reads CASRRTGSEIYEQYF. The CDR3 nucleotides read TGTGCCAGCAGACGTACAGGGTCAGAGATCTACGAGCAGTACTTC.

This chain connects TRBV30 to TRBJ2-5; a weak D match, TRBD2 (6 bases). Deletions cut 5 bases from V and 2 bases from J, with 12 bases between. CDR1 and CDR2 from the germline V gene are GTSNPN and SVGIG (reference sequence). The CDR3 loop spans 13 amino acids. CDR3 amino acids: CAWAPRGQETQYF. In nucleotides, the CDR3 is TGTGCCTGGGCCCCCCGGGGGCAAGAGACCCAGTACTTC.

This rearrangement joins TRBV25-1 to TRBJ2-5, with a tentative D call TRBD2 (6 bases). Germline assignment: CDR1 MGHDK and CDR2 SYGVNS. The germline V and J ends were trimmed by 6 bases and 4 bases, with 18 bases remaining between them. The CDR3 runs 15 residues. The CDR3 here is CASSPRVGGGETQYF. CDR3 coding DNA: TGTGCCAGCAGCCCTCGAGTCGGGGGAGGAGAGACCCAGTACTTC. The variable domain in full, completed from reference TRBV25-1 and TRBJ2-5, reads EADIYQTPRYLVIGTGKKITLECSQTMGHDKMYWYQQDPGMELHLIHYSYGVNSTEKGDLSSESTVSRIRTEHFPLTLESARPSHTSQYLCASSPRVGGGETQYFGPGTRLLVL.

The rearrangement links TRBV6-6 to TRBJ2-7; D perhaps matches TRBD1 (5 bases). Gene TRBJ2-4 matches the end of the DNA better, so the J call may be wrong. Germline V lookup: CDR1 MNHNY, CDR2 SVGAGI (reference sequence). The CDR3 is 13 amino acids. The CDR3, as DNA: TGTGCCAGCAGTTACAGGGGTCTCGACATTCAGTACTTC. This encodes CASSYRGLDIQYF.

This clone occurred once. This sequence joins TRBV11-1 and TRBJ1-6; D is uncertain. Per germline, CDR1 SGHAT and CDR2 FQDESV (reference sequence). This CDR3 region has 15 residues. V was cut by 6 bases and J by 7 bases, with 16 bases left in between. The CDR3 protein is CASRWVARPNSPLHF. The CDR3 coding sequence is TGTGCCAGCAGGTGGGTGGCCAGGCCCAATTCACCCCTCCACTTT.

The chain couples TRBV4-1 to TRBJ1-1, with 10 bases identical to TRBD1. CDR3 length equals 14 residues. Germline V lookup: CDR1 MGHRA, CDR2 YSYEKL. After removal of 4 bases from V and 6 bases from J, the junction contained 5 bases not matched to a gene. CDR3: CASSRTGGVAEAFF. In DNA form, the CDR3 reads TGCGCCAGCAGCCGGACAGGGGGAGTCGCTGAAGCTTTCTTT.

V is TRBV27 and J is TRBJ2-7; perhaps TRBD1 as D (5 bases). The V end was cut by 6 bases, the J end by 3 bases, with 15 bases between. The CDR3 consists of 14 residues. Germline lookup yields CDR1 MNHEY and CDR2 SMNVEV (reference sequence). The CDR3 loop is CASSLAQEHYEQYF. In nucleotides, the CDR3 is TGTGCCAGCAGCCTCGCACAGGAGCACTACGAGCAGTACTTC.

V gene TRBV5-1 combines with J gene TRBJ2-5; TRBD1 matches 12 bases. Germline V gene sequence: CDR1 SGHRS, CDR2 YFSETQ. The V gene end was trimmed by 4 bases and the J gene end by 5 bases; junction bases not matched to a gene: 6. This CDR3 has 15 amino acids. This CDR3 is CASSRGQGAMETQYF. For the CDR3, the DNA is TGCGCCAGCAGCCGGGGACAGGGGGCTATGGAGACCCAGTACTTC. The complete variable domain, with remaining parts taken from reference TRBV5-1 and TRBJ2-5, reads KAGVTQTPRYLIKTRGQQVTLSCSPISGHRSVSWYQQTPGQGLQFLFEYFSETQRNKGNFPGRFSGRQFSNSRSEMNVSTLELGDSALYLCASSRGQGAMETQYFGPGTRLLVL.

For the CDR3, the DNA is TGCGCCAGCACCCCTGGGAGATGGGGGAACACTGAAGCTTTCTTT. Protein: CASTPGRWGNTEAFF. This chain uses TRBV4-1 with TRBJ1-1, with D hard to call. Deletions cut 7 bases from V and 1 base from J, with 16 bases between. The CDR3 covers 15 residues. From germline, CDR1 is MGHRA and CDR2 YSYEKL.

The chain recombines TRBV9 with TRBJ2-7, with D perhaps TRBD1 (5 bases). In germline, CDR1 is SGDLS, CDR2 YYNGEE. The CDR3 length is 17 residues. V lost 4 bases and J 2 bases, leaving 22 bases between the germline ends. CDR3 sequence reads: CASSQSPQGKSTYEQYF. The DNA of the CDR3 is TGTGCCAGCAGCCAAAGTCCCCAGGGTAAAAGCACCTACGAGCAGTACTTC.

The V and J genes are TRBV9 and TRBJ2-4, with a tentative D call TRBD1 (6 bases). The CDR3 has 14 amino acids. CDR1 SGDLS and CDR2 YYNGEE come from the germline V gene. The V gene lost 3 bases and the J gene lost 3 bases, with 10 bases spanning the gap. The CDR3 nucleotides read TGTGCCAGCAGCGGACAGGTTGGCAAAAACATTCAGTACTTC. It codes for CASSGQVGKNIQYF.

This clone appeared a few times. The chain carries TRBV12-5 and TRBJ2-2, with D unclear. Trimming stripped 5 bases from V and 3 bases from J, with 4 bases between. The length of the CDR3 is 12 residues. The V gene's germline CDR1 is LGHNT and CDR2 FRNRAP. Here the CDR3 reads CASGPYTGELFF. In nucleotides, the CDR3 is TGTGCTAGTGGTCCGTACACCGGGGAGCTGTTTTTT.

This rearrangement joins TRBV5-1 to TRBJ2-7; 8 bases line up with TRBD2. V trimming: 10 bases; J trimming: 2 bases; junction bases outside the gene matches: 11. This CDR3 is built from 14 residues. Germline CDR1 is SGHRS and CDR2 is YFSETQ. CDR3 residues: CAFPPGGIAYEQYF. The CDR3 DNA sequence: TGCGCCTTCCCCCCGGGGGGGATCGCCTACGAGCAGTACTTC.